This T cell receptor beta chain was found in a study of blood T cells in healthy people across ages. Trimming took off 2 bases at V and 1 base at J, with 8 bases between the two ends. CDR3 size: 13 residues. CDR1 is DFQATT and CDR2 is SNEGSKA in the germline V gene (reference sequence). Primers used in a second PCR of roughly 6 to 11 cycles were a sample-barcoded 5' primer and a J-beta primer mix. MiXCR, applied by TCRdb to the 5' RACE reads, yields one record per CDR3 protein. The sample has more than 1,400,000 distinct CDR3 sequences; approximately 40% are singletons. The V call is TRBV20-1, the J call TRBJ2-5; unclear D gene. This receptor was identified in a woman aged 18-29 years in good health. The material sequenced was blood. CDR3 sequence (DNA): TGCAGTGCTAGACAGCCTTTCCAAGAGACCCAGTACTTC. It codes for CSARQPFQETQYF.